Below, 2 T cell receptor beta chains from the same sample are listed, as sequenced in a study of blood T cell repertoires in COVID-19. Measured with immunoSEQ multiplex PCR; TCRdb has only the in-frame clones, and not every one. The table lists about 490,000 clones, roughly 85% of them singletons. Material for sequencing was peripheral blood. The receptors here all came from a human donor in a cohort sampled during active COVID-19.

V is TRBV6-5 and J is TRBJ2-7; perhaps TRBD2 as D (6 bases). Trimming shortened V by 7 bases and J by 2 bases, and 12 bases separated the two germline ends. In germline, CDR1 is MNHEY, CDR2 SVGAGI. This CDR3 region has 13 residues. The CDR3 DNA is TGTGCCAGCACCGCACCGGGAGCCTACGAGCAGTACTTC. Amino acid sequence: CASTAPGAYEQYF.

The rearrangement joins TRBV6-5 to TRBJ2-2, with D perhaps TRBD2 (6 bases). The V end was cut by 8 bases, the J end by 0 bases, with 7 bases between. Germline CDR1 reads MNHEY; CDR2 reads SVGAGI. This CDR3 is built from 13 residues. CDR3 sequence: CASRDSNTGELFF. As DNA, the CDR3 is TGTGCCAGCCGGGACTCGAACACCGGGGAGCTGTTTTTT.